The source of this T cell receptor (beta chain) is a study of long-term antiretroviral therapy in people with HIV. Study-level background: The 2015 recommendation for immediate ART came about a decade after the earliest samples. Study-wide points: CDR3 lengths in HIV samples spanned a narrower range than controls. Information on adherence, resistance and therapy changes was unavailable.

In each sample, 1-10 million cryopreserved PBMC were present before DNA extraction. Investigators performed immunoSEQ version v3.0 at survey level. Sequencing used immunoSEQ multiplex PCR; TCRdb keeps in-frame clones, though not all of them. Seen here are under 20,000 clones, 60% to 80% observed once, and the top ten hold over 12%. Details on this clone: Its antigen remains unidentified.

The clonotype comes from a man in his thirties or forties with HIV. The starting material was unsorted PBMCs, obtained about 2.1 years before starting antiretroviral therapy.

The CDR3 sequence is CASSRTGMGETQYF. The CDR3 DNA reads as TGTGCCAGCAGCCGGACAGGGATGGGAGAGACCCAGTACTTC. The chain is built from TRBV6-5 and TRBJ2-5; TRBD1 matches 8 bases. CDR3 length equals 14 residues. Per the germline V gene, CDR1 is MNHEY and CDR2 is SVGAGI. The ends lost 6 bases at V and 4 bases at J; junction bases unmatched: 7.